This TCR beta chain was sequenced during a study of T cell changes during pregnancy in multiple sclerosis. The ends lost 4 bases at V and 2 bases at J; junction bases unmatched: 9. Germline V gives CDR1 MDHEN, CDR2 SYDVKM. The CDR3 spans 16 residues. Profiled with immunoSEQ multiplex PCR; TCRdb holds only in-frame clones, not every one. The profile shows under 110,000 clones, more than 85% of them singletons. The V and J genes are TRBV28 and TRBJ2-3, with 7 bases lining up with TRBD2. This sequence was found in a female donor with multiple sclerosis, enrolled in a pregnancy study. The source was peripheral blood, collected in the second trimester of pregnancy. In DNA form, the CDR3 reads TGTGCCAGCAGTTCGACTAGCAAGGGCCACACAGATACGCAGTATTTT. Its translation: CASSSTSKGHTDTQYF.